These 20 T cell receptor beta chains were all obtained from the same sample, sequenced in a study of blood T cell repertoires in COVID-19. Measured with immunoSEQ multiplex PCR; TCRdb has only the in-frame clones, and not every one. Seen here are about 200,000 clones, 88% observed once, and the top ten hold under 2%. The sequencing input was peripheral blood. These receptor sequences come from a man younger than 35 with active or convalescent COVID-19.

The V gene is TRBV4-1, the J gene TRBJ2-7; a weak D match, TRBD2 (6 bases). Trimming shortened V by 1 base and J by 12 bases, and 19 bases separated the two germline ends. This CDR3 is built from 14 residues. Germline V lookup: CDR1 MGHRA, CDR2 YSYEKL. CDR3 nucleotide sequence: TGCGCCAGCAGCCAAGGATTAGTGTGGGGGGAAACGTACTTC. Protein: CASSQGLVWGETYF.

This clone was observed a single time. The V and J genes are TRBV27 and TRBJ1-6; D unclear. Germline V gene sequence: CDR1 MNHEY, CDR2 SMNVEV (reference sequence). Trimming cost V 7 bases and J 5 bases, with 9 bases left between them. The CDR3 has 13 residues. CDR3 in amino acids: CASKLRDNSPLHF. The CDR3 DNA is TGTGCCAGCAAACTCCGGGATAATTCACCCCTCCACTTT.

For the CDR3, the DNA is TGTGCCAGCAGGGAGGGCGCGGGAGAGACCCAGTACTTC. Protein product: CASREGAGETQYF. This chain uses TRBV27 with TRBJ2-5; a weak D match, TRBD2 (6 bases). The CDR3 covers 13 residues. The ends were cut back, 6 bases at V and 4 bases at J, with 12 bases in the middle. The germline gives CDR1 MNHEY, CDR2 SMNVEV (reference sequence).

V and J are TRBV23-1 and TRBJ1-5; D is undetermined. TRBV23-1 is designated an ORF whose function remains uncertain. V was trimmed by 0 bases and J by 1 base, leaving 10 bases between them. This CDR3 contains 16 residues. CDR3 in amino acids: CASSQSRDISNQPQHF. The CDR3 DNA is TGCGCCAGCAGTCAATCACGGGATATCAGCAATCAGCCCCAGCATTTT.

The chain carries TRBV11-1 and TRBJ2-1; D unclear. The V gene lost 2 bases and the J gene lost 0 bases, with 8 bases spanning the gap. The CDR3 sequence is 15 residues long. Germline V gene sequence: CDR1 SGHAT, CDR2 FQDESV (reference sequence). CDR3 loop: CASSLPRSSYNEQFF. Here the CDR3 DNA reads TGTGCCAGCAGCTTACCCCGTAGCTCCTACAATGAGCAGTTCTTC.

The CDR3 nucleotides are TGTGCCAGCAGCGGCGGACTAGCGGGAGTGAGCACAGATACGCAGTATTTT. Translating gives CASSGGLAGVSTDTQYF. V usage is TRBV7-3 and J usage is TRBJ2-3; the match to TRBD2 covers 13 bases. Germline CDR1 and CDR2: SGHTA and FQGTGA. CDR3 size: 17 residues. V dropped 5 bases and J dropped 0; count of bases not matched to a gene: 5.

The chain links TRBV6-1 to TRBJ1-5; D is unclear. Germline V gives CDR1 MNHNS, CDR2 SASEGT. The CDR3 runs 14 residues. V was trimmed by 1 base and J by 3 bases, leaving 7 bases between them. CDR3 nucleotide sequence: TGTGCCAGCAGTGAAGGCAGATTCAATCAGCCCCAGCATTTT. This sequence encodes CASSEGRFNQPQHF.

The chain joins TRBV13 to TRBJ1-4; D is uncertain. CDR1 and CDR2 (germline): PRHDT, FYEKMQ (reference sequence). V shed 5 bases and J shed 3 bases, with 10 bases lying between them. The CDR3 runs 14 residues. The CDR3 DNA follows: TGTGCCAGCAGCCCAGCACGGGCTAATGAAAAACTGTTTTTT. This encodes CASSPARANEKLFF.

V gene TRBV27 combines with J gene TRBJ2-3; tentative D call: TRBD2 (6 bases). Trimming took 8 bases from V and 0 from J, leaving 15 bases between them. In germline, CDR1 is MNHEY, CDR2 SMNVEV (reference sequence). CDR3 length equals 15 residues. The CDR3 protein is CASRSRRGSTDTQYF. CDR3 in DNA: TGTGCCAGCCGTTCTCGGCGGGGCAGCACAGATACGCAGTATTTT.

This CDR3 is CASSRLNYEQYF. CDR3 coding DNA: TGTGCCAGCAGCCGTCTAAACTACGAGCAGTACTTC. The V call is TRBV7-9, the J call TRBJ2-7, with D uncertain. Germline V gives CDR1 SEHNR, CDR2 FQNEAQ (reference sequence). V was shortened by 5 bases and J by 3 bases, with 8 bases between the two germline ends. This CDR3 comprises 12 residues.

J is TRBJ1-1 and V is TRBV12-3 or TRBV12-4, with D perhaps matching TRBD1 (5 bases). Trimming cost V 6 bases and J 1 base, with 9 bases left between them. This CDR3 is 13 amino acids long. The CDR3 DNA reads as TGTGCCAGCAGGGAGCAGGGGAACACTGAAGCTTTCTTT. Its protein product is CASREQGNTEAFF.

This clone has only one observation. This chain joins TRBV5-4 and TRBJ1-1, with 7 bases lining up with TRBD1. CDR3 length: 13 residues. V shed 4 bases and J 5 bases; nucleotides not matched to a gene: 5. CDR1 is SGHNT and CDR2 is YYREEE in the germline V gene (reference sequence). The CDR3 DNA reads as TGTGCCAGCAGCGTGACAGGGCAAACTGAAGCTTTCTTT. Amino acids: CASSVTGQTEAFF.

The chain has TRBV10-3 and TRBJ1-5; D gene ambiguous. Germline V gene data show CDR1 as ENHRY and CDR2 as SYGVKD. The CDR3 length is 15 residues. V was trimmed by 0 bases and J by 1 base, leaving 7 bases between them. The CDR3 DNA reads as TGTGCCATCAGTGAGTCGACGGGGAGCAATCAGCCCCAGCATTTT. Translating it yields CAISESTGSNQPQHF.

The chain is built from TRBV29-1 and TRBJ2-5, with 7 positions matching TRBD2. From germline, CDR1 is SQVTM and CDR2 ANQGSEA. The CDR3 contains 14 residues. V trimming: 6 bases; J trimming: 2 bases; junction bases outside the gene matches: 9. The CDR3 spells CSVDPGTTQETQYF. The DNA for the CDR3 is TGCAGCGTCGACCCCGGGACTACTCAAGAGACCCAGTACTTC.

The J gene is TRBJ2-1, the V gene TRBV21-1; TRBD2 is the table's D call and was not checked against the DNA. TRBV21-1 is a pseudogene. CDR3 length equals 15 residues. CDR3 bases: TGTGCCAGCAGCTCCCTGGGGAGGGAGTACAATGAGCAGTTCTTC. This translates into CASSSLGREYNEQFF.

This clone came up once. The chain uses TRBV2 and TRBJ2-3, with 13 bases aligning to TRBD2. This CDR3 is 16 amino acids long. J lost 6 bases, V lost 7 bases, and 10 bases had no gene match. CDR1 and CDR2 from the germline V gene are SNHLY and FYNNEI. The chain's CDR3 is CASTRLAGGLYDTQYF. The CDR3 nucleotides are TGTGCCAGCACCCGACTAGCGGGGGGATTATATGATACGCAGTATTTT.

The count of this clone is one. The rearrangement uses TRBV6-4 and TRBJ2-1, with 13 positions matching TRBD2. This CDR3 has 17 amino acids. Trimming took 7 bases from V and 8 from J; bases not matched to a gene: 14. In germline, CDR1 is MRHNA, CDR2 SNTAGT. CDR3 bases: TGTGCCAGCACAAAGCCCCGGACTAGCGGGAGTGATTATGAGCAGTTCTTC. It translates to CASTKPRTSGSDYEQFF.

The V call is TRBV5-1, the J call TRBJ2-5; TRBD2 aligns across 7 bases. Per germline, CDR1 SGHRS and CDR2 YFSETQ. V was pared by 0 bases and J by 3 bases, with 2 bases of the junction left unmatched. CDR3 length equals 14 residues. DNA for the CDR3: TGCGCCAGCAGCTTGGGACTAGCCAAAGAGACCCAGTACTTC. As protein: CASSLGLAKETQYF.

The table lists this clone with a count of one. V is TRBV3-1 (or the pseudogene TRBV3-2) and J is TRBJ2-5; no clear D gene. Per germline, CDR1 LGHDT and CDR2 YNNKEL (reference sequence). The CDR3 extends over 12 amino acids. V was shortened by 4 bases and J by 4 bases, with 7 bases between the two germline ends. The CDR3 spells CASSLVRETQYF. The CDR3, as DNA: TGTGCCAGCAGCCTTGTGAGAGAGACCCAGTACTTC.

The chain links TRBV20-1 to TRBJ1-1, with TRBD1 matching 8 bases. The germline V gene has CDR1 DFQATT and CDR2 SNEGSKA (reference sequence). The CDR3 totals 11 residues. V gave up 5 bases and J gave up 7 bases; unmatched junction bases: 3. The CDR3: CSASGGGEAFF. CDR3 sequence (DNA): TGCAGTGCTTCAGGGGGCGGTGAAGCTTTCTTT.